This TCR beta chain comes out of a study of blood T cell repertoires in COVID-19. Looking at the study overall: Sources were T cells, B-cell-depleted T cells, or PBMCs; the material itself was cDNA or gDNA.

Here immunoSEQ multiplex PCR was the method, and the copy in TCRdb shows in-frame clones only, minus some. The table has about 210,000 clones, about 85% seen once; the top ten hold 0.65% to 0.85%. This clone was found once. CDR3 size: 15 residues. The V end lost 6 bases, the J end lost 5 bases, and 16 bases lay between the germline ends. Germline V CDR1 and CDR2: LNHDA, SQIVND (reference sequence). The gene calls are TRBV19 and TRBJ1-4; D possibly corresponds to TRBD1 (6 bases). The clonotype originates from a middle-aged man with acute or convalescent COVID-19. What was sequenced was peripheral blood. This chain's CDR3 is CASSNAGGANEKLFF. The CDR3 region has the DNA TGTGCCAGTAGCAATGCGGGGGGCGCGAATGAAAAACTGTTTTTT.